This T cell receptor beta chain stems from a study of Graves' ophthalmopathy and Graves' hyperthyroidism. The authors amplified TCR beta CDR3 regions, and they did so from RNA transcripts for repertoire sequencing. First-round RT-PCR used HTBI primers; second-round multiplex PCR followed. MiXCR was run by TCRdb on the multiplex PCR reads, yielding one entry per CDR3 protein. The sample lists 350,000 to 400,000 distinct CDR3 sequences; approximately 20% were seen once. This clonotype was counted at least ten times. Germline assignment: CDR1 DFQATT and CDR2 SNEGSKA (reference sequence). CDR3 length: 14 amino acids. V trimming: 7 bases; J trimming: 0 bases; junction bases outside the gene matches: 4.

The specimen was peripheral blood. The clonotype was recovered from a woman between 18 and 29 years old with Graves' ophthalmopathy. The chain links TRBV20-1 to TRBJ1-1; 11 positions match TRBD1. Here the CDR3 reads CSVWDRGMNTEAFF. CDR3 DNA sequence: TGCAGTGTTTGGGACAGGGGGATGAACACTGAAGCTTTCTTT.